The sequence of this T cell receptor beta chain was determined in a study of blood T cell repertoires in COVID-19. Study context: Samples came from the United States, Italy and Spain, spanning acute and convalescent COVID-19. T cells, B-cell-depleted T cells, or PBMCs supplied cDNA or gDNA.

Per the original data handling: Amplification of reference gene primers provided the estimated nucleated cell counts. This table comes from immunoSEQ multiplex PCR, and its TCRdb copy is limited to in-frame clones, with some not included. That table supplies the V and J calls and clone size; D and trimming were determined from the DNA. The sample shows over 250,000 clones, 70% to 90% of them seen only once. Seattle researchers signed up patients amid active infection and tracked them longitudinally. Germline loops: CDR1 SGDLS, CDR2 YYNGEE. The length of the CDR3 is 16 residues. V was pared by 4 bases and J by 5 bases, with 9 bases of the junction left unmatched.

The sample was peripheral blood. This TCR came from a woman aged 70-85 years with COVID-19, enrolled during active disease. The gene calls are TRBV9 and TRBJ2-2; the match to TRBD1 covers 9 bases. The CDR3 spells CASSFTTGGNTGELFF. CDR3 bases: TGTGCCAGCAGCTTTACGACAGGGGGTAATACCGGGGAGCTGTTTTTT.